This T cell receptor (beta chain) came from a study of CD8+ T cells in alopecia areata. Study-wide points: Resident alphabeta T cells of normal skin are also sequenced in scalp samples.

To note about this clone: Its antigen is not known.

In each case, RNA was isolated and then reverse transcribed into cDNA as the sequencing template. Repertoires were generated with immunoSEQ multiplex PCR, while TCRdb's copy carries only in-frame clones and drops some. There are 120,000 or so clones in the sample; about 50% occur only once, and over 9.5% lies in the top ten. Peripheral blood samples and lesional scalp punch biopsies were obtained from alopecia areata patients. The receptor was isolated from a human donor with alopecia areata. The specimen was NKG2D-low CD8+ T cells sorted from blood.

CDR3 residues: CAWSHRDLETQYF. Here the CDR3 DNA reads TGTGCCTGGAGTCACAGGGATTTGGAGACCCAGTACTTC. This chain links TRBV30 with TRBJ2-5, with a possible D match to TRBD1 (6 bases). CDR3 length equals 13 residues. Germline V gene sequence: CDR1 GTSNPN, CDR2 SVGIG (reference sequence). V lost 2 bases and J 5 bases, leaving 12 bases between the germline ends.